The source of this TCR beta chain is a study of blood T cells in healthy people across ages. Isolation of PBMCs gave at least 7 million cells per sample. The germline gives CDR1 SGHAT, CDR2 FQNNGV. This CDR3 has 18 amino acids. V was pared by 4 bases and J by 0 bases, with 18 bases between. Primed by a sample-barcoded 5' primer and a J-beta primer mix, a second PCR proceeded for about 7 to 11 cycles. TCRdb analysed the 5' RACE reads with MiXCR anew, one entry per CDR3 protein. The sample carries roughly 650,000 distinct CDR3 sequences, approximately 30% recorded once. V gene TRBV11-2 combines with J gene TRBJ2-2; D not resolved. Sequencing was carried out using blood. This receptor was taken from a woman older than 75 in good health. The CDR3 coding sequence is TGTGCCAGCAGCTCATGGGTCACTTCCCAAACGAACACCGGGGAGCTGTTTTTT. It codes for CASSSWVTSQTNTGELFF. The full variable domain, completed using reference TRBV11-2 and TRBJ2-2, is EAGVAQSPRYKIIEKRQSVAFWCNPISGHATLYWYQQILGQGPKLLIQFQNNGVVDDSQLPKDRFSAERLKGVDSTLKIQPAKLEDSAVYLCASSSWVTSQTNTGELFFGEGSRLTVL.